A single sample is the source of the 24 T cell receptor beta chains below, sequenced in a study of cytotoxic CD8 clonotypes in ibrutinib-treated CLL. Sequencing used immunoSEQ multiplex PCR; TCRdb keeps in-frame clones, though not all of them. This sample has about 330,000 clones, with roughly 70% found just once. The sequencing here drew on PBMCs, taken after 36 months of ibrutinib treatment. Source of these receptors: a human donor with chronic lymphocytic leukemia.

This sequence joins TRBV4-1 and TRBJ2-3, with no clear D. V lost 5 bases to trimming and J lost 6 bases, with 9 bases between them. The CDR3 covers 12 residues. The germline CDR1 and CDR2 sequences are MGHRA and YSYEKL. CDR3: CASSEITDTQYF. The CDR3 DNA follows: TGCGCCAGCAGCGAGATTACCGATACGCAGTATTTT.

The V and J genes are TRBV5-1 and TRBJ2-1; 10 positions agree with TRBD2. The CDR3 runs to 14 residues. Germline V gene sequence: CDR1 SGHRS, CDR2 YFSETQ. V gave up 7 bases and J gave up 2 bases; unmatched junction bases: 3. CDR3 sequence reads: CASVAGGPYNEQFF. The CDR3 DNA sequence: TGCGCCAGCGTAGCGGGAGGCCCCTACAATGAGCAGTTCTTC.

This clone was counted only a few times. This chain uses TRBV4-3 with TRBJ2-1; 11 bases line up with TRBD1. There are 15 residues in the CDR3. V gave up 1 base and J gave up 8 bases; unmatched junction bases: 4. Germline V gene data show CDR1 as LGHNA and CDR2 as YSLEER. The CDR3 here is CASSQGTGGRDEQFF. The CDR3 nucleotides read TGCGCCAGCAGCCAAGGGACAGGGGGCAGGGATGAGCAGTTCTTC.

V gene TRBV19 combines with J gene TRBJ1-1, with a possible D match to TRBD1 (6 bases). The V gene lost 6 bases and the J gene lost 3 bases, with 14 bases spanning the gap. Germline assignment: CDR1 LNHDA and CDR2 SQIVND (reference sequence). The CDR3 consists of 14 residues. The CDR3 loop is CASRHRVPYTEAFF. The DNA for the CDR3 is TGTGCCAGTAGGCACAGGGTCCCGTACACTGAAGCTTTCTTT. Together with reference TRBV19 and TRBJ1-1, the CDR3 gives the full variable domain: DGGITQSPKYLFRKEGQNVTLSCEQNLNHDAMYWYRQDPGQGLRLIYYSQIVNDFQKGDIAEGYSVSREKKESFPLTVTSAQKNPTAFYLCASRHRVPYTEAFFGQGTRLTVV.

The chain has TRBV7-6 and TRBJ1-3, with 8 bases matching TRBD1. V dropped 5 bases and J dropped 2; count of bases not matched to a gene: 11. Germline CDR1 reads SGHVS; CDR2 reads FNYEAQ. The length of the CDR3 is 17 residues. CDR3 bases: TGTGCCAGCAGCCCTCGGACAGGGCTAAGCCCTGGAAACACCATATATTTT. It is translated as CASSPRTGLSPGNTIYF.

J is TRBJ2-1 and V is TRBV27, with 10 bases lining up with TRBD2. With 5 bases clipped from V and 2 bases from J, the junction kept 6 bases outside the gene matches. Germline V lookup: CDR1 MNHEY, CDR2 SMNVEV (reference sequence). The CDR3 covers 16 residues. The CDR3 loop reads CASSPRGLAAYNEQFF. In DNA, the CDR3 is TGTGCCAGCAGTCCACGAGGACTAGCGGCCTACAATGAGCAGTTCTTC.

This clone was observed a handful of times. The chain uses TRBV6-5 and TRBJ1-5; D ambiguous. Germline V gives CDR1 MNHEY, CDR2 SVGAGI. This CDR3 spans 15 amino acids. Trimming removed 6 bases from V and 1 base from J, with 13 bases in between. As DNA, the CDR3 is TGTGCCAGCAGCTCCGGCACAGTCAGCAATCAGCCCCAGCATTTT. This encodes CASSSGTVSNQPQHF.

The chain is built from TRBV9 and TRBJ2-7, with D possibly matching TRBD2 (6 bases). Trimming removed 0 bases from V and 3 bases from J, with 10 bases in between. The CDR3 consists of 14 residues. In germline, CDR1 is SGDLS, CDR2 YYNGEE. The CDR3 protein is CASSVAPDYYEQYF. The CDR3 DNA sequence: TGTGCCAGCAGCGTAGCCCCGGACTACTACGAGCAGTACTTC.

The chain combines TRBV6-5 with TRBJ2-4, with D uncertain. CDR3 size: 14 residues. V was shortened by 5 bases and J by 2 bases, with 10 bases between the two germline ends. Germline CDR1 MNHEY, CDR2 SVGAGI. The DNA of the CDR3 is TGTGCCAGCAGTGCAGACACAACCAAAAACATTCAGTACTTC. This codes for CASSADTTKNIQYF.

The chain employs TRBV25-1 and TRBJ1-2; unclear D gene. The CDR3 extends over 13 amino acids. The V gene lost 2 bases and the J gene lost 7 bases, with 11 bases spanning the gap. The germline V gene has CDR1 MGHDK and CDR2 SYGVNS. In DNA, the CDR3 is TGTGCCAGCAGTGAAGAAAGGAAGTCTGGCTACACCTTC. Its translation is CASSEERKSGYTF.

This clone appeared many times. The V call is TRBV7-6, the J call TRBJ2-5, with D perhaps given as TRBD1 or TRBD2 (5 bases each). The CDR3 sequence is 14 residues long. V lost 1 base and J 6 bases, leaving 12 bases between the germline ends. Per the germline V gene, CDR1 is SGHVS and CDR2 is FNYEAQ. CDR3 protein: CASSLVGGVKTQYF. CDR3 coding DNA: TGTGCCAGCAGCTTAGTTGGGGGAGTAAAGACCCAGTACTTC. Full variable domain (missing parts from reference TRBV7-6 and TRBJ2-5): GAGVSQSPRYKVTKRGQDVALRCDPISGHVSLYWYRQALGQGPEFLTYFNYEAQQDKSGLPNDRFSAERPEGSISTLTIQRTEQRDSAMYRCASSLVGGVKTQYFGPGTRLLVL.

The V call is TRBV6-6, the J call TRBJ2-7, with D hard to call. Per germline, CDR1 MNHNY and CDR2 SVGAGI (reference sequence). CDR3 length equals 13 residues. V gave up 2 bases and J gave up 6 bases, with 11 bases separating them. The CDR3 nucleotides are TGTGCCAGCAGTTACGAATTCCGCGGCGAGCAGTACTTC. Its translation: CASSYEFRGEQYF.

CDR3 nucleotides: TGTGCCAGCAGTAGGGGGACAGGGGGCTACAATGAGCAGTTCTTC. This codes for CASSRGTGGYNEQFF. The chain has TRBV27 and TRBJ2-1; 11 positions agree with TRBD1. Germline assignment: CDR1 MNHEY and CDR2 SMNVEV (reference sequence). J was trimmed by 3 bases and V by 5 bases; bases with no gene match: 3. This CDR3 region has 15 residues.

The chain employs TRBV6-6 and TRBJ1-2, with a possible D match to TRBD1 (6 bases). Germline assignment: CDR1 MNHNY and CDR2 SVGAGI (reference sequence). Trimming left V 6 bases short and J 8 bases short, with 13 bases between. This CDR3 has 12 residues. The chain's CDR3 is CASSPHTGGYTF. The CDR3 bases are TGTGCCAGCAGCCCCCACACAGGGGGCTACACCTTC.

The chain combines TRBV6-5 with TRBJ1-1; D is ambiguous. There are 14 residues in the CDR3. Germline CDR1 MNHEY, CDR2 SVGAGI. Trimming pared 0 bases from V and 8 bases from J, leaving 13 bases between. CDR3 bases: TGTGCCAGCAGTTACTCGGGAGTTTTTGGGGAAGCTTTCTTT. It encodes CASSYSGVFGEAFF.

The chain uses TRBV25-1 and TRBJ1-2, with TRBD1 matching over 8 bases. Germline V gene sequence: CDR1 MGHDK, CDR2 SYGVNS. The CDR3 is made up of 15 amino acids. The V segment lost 3 bases and the J segment 4 bases; nucleotides outside the gene matches: 7. CDR3 sequence (DNA): TGTGCCAGCAGTGAGCCGGACAGGGCCCCCTATGGCTACACCTTC. Translating it yields CASSEPDRAPYGYTF.

This clone has a single count. The CDR3: CASSLAGGEQFF. The CDR3 region has the DNA TGTGCCAGCAGCTTAGCGGGGGGTGAGCAGTTCTTC. The V gene is TRBV7-6, the J gene TRBJ2-1; TRBD2 might be the D (6 bases). Germline-derived CDR1 and CDR2 are SGHVS and FNYEAQ. Trimming removed 0 bases from V and 9 bases from J, with 6 bases in between. The CDR3 sequence is 12 residues long.

This chain uses TRBV5-4 with TRBJ1-2; TRBD1 matches at 8 bases. V was pared by 3 bases and J by 3 bases, with 7 bases of the junction left unmatched. CDR1 SGHNT and CDR2 YYREEE come from the germline V gene (reference sequence). The CDR3 contains 15 residues. The CDR3 sequence is CASSSWTGQDYGYTF. In nucleotides, the CDR3 is TGTGCCAGCAGCTCGTGGACAGGGCAGGACTATGGCTACACCTTC.

The genes are TRBV4-2 and TRBJ2-7, with 14 bases aligning to TRBD2. Germline-derived CDR1 and CDR2 are LGHNA and YNFKEQ. The J segment lost 4 bases and the V segment lost 4 bases, leaving 3 bases of the junction unmatched. The CDR3 spans 15 residues. CDR3 bases: TGTGCCAGCAGCCCAGGGACTAGCGGGAGTTACGAGCAGTACTTC. Its protein is CASSPGTSGSYEQYF.

The chain is built from TRBV9 and TRBJ2-1, with D maybe TRBD1 (6 bases). Trimming took 0 bases from V and 2 from J, leaving 12 bases between them. The CDR3 loop spans 16 amino acids. Germline CDR1 and CDR2: SGDLS and YYNGEE. The CDR3 is CASSVGDIHTYNEQFF. DNA for the CDR3: TGTGCCAGCAGCGTAGGGGACATCCATACCTACAATGAGCAGTTCTTC.

This clone was counted ten times or more. The chain is built from TRBV7-3 and TRBJ2-5, with 7 bases that match TRBD2. CDR1 is SGHTA, CDR2 FQGTGA, per germline. The CDR3 totals 15 residues. The ends lost 5 bases at V and 5 bases at J; junction bases unmatched: 11. This CDR3 is CASSQTSSTSETQYF. CDR3 DNA sequence: TGTGCCAGCAGCCAGACAAGTTCGACTAGCGAGACCCAGTACTTC.

Here the CDR3 reads CSVTRLAGVGTDTQYF. The CDR3 bases are TGCAGCGTTACCAGACTAGCGGGAGTAGGTACAGATACGCAGTATTTT. V usage is TRBV29-1 and J usage is TRBJ2-3, with 12 bases that match TRBD2. From germline, CDR1 is SQVTM and CDR2 ANQGSEA. The CDR3 length is 16 residues. The V and J ends lost 5 bases and 3 bases, in that order; junction bases with no gene match: 9.

V gene TRBV5-1 combines with J gene TRBJ1-1; no definite D call. The CDR3 contains 17 residues. CDR1 is SGHRS and CDR2 is YFSETQ in the germline V gene. The V end was cut by 4 bases, the J end by 4 bases, with 23 bases between. The chain's CDR3 is CASSRREVVRLGTEAFF. In DNA form, the CDR3 reads TGCGCCAGCAGCCGGAGGGAGGTGGTGAGACTTGGCACTGAAGCTTTCTTT.

This clone has a single count. This chain uses TRBV5-6 with TRBJ1-2; 7 nucleotides agree with TRBD1. With 4 bases clipped from V and 1 base from J, the junction kept 7 bases outside the gene matches. This CDR3 comprises 15 residues. The germline gives CDR1 SGHDT, CDR2 YYEEEE. CDR3 nucleotide sequence: TGTGCCAGCAGCCCACGGACAGGACTTAACTATGGCTACACCTTC. Amino acid sequence: CASSPRTGLNYGYTF.